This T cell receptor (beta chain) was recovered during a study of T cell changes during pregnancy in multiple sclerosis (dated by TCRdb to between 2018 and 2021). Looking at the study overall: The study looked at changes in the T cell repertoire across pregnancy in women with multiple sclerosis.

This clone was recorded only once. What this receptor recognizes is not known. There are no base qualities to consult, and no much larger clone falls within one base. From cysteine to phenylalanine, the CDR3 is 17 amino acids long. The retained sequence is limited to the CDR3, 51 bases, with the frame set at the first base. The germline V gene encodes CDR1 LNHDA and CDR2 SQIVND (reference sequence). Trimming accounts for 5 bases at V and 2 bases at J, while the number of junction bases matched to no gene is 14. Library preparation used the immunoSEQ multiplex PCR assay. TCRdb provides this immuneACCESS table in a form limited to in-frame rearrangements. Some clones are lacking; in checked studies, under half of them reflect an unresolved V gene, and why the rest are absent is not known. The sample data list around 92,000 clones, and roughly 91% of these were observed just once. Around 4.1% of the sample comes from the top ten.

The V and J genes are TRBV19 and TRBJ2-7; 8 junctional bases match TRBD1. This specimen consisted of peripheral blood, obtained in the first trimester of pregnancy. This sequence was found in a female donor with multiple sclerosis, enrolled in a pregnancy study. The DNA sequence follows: TGTGCCAGTAGTCCTGGACAGGGTTCACCTTTACCCTACGAGCAGTACTTC. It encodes CASSPGQGSPLPYEQYF. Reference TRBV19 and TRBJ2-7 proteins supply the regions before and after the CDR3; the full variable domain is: DGGITQSPKYLFRKEGQNVTLSCEQNLNHDAMYWYRQDPGQGLRLIYYSQIVNDFQKGDIAEGYSVSREKKESFPLTVTSAQKNPTAFYLCASSPGQGSPLPYEQYFGPGTRLTVT.